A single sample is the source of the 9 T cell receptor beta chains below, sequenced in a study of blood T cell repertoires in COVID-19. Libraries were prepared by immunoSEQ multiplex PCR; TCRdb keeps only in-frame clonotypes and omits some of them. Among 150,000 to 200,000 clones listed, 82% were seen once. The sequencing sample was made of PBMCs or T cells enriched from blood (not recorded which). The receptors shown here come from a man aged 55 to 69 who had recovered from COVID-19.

CDR3 sequence (DNA): TGTGCCAGCAAGAAAACCTCAGACAGGTTTTACTATGGCTACACCTTC. Translation: CASKKTSDRFYYGYTF. This chain joins TRBV27 and TRBJ1-2, with D possibly TRBD1 on 6 matching bases. V lost 7 bases to trimming and J lost 3 bases, with 21 bases between them. The CDR3 totals 16 residues. CDR1 is MNHEY, CDR2 SMNVEV, per germline (reference sequence).

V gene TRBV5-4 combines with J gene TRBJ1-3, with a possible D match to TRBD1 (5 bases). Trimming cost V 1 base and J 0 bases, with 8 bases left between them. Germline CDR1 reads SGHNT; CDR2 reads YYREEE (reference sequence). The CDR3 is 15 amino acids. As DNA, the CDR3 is TGTGCCAGCAGCTTGCAGGGAACCTCTGGAAACACCATATATTTT. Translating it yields CASSLQGTSGNTIYF.

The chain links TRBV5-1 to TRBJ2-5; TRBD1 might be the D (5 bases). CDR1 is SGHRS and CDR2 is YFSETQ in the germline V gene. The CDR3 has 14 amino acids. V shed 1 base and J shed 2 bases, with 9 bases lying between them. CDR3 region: CASSLMTEQETQYF. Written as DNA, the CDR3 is TGCGCCAGCAGCTTGATGACAGAACAAGAGACCCAGTACTTC.

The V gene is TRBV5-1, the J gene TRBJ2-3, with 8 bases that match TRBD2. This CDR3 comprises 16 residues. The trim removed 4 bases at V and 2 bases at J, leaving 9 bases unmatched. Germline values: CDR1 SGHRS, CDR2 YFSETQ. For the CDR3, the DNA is TGCGCCAGCAGCCCCCAGGGTAGCGGGGACACAGATACGCAGTATTTT. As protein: CASSPQGSGDTDTQYF.

The CDR3 sequence is CASSTTSSWSSYNEQFF. CDR3 DNA sequence: TGTGCCAGCAGCACAACTAGCTCATGGAGCTCCTACAATGAGCAGTTCTTC. V gene TRBV7-3 combines with J gene TRBJ2-1; tentative D call: TRBD2 (6 bases). In germline, CDR1 is SGHTA, CDR2 FQGTGA. The germline V and J ends were trimmed by 5 bases and 0 bases, with 17 bases remaining between them. CDR3 length: 17 amino acids.

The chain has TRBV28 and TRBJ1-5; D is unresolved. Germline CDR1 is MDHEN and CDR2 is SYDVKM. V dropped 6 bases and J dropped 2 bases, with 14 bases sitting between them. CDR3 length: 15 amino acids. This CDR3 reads CASSKDRGGNQPQHF. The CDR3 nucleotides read TGTGCCAGCAGCAAGGACCGGGGAGGCAATCAGCCCCAGCATTTT. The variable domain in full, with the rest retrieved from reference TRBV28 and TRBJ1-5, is DVKVTQSSRYLVKRTGEKVFLECVQDMDHENMFWYRQDPGLGLRLIYFSYDVKMKEKGDIPEGYSVSREKKERFSLILESASTNQTSMYLCASSKDRGGNQPQHFGDGTRLSIL.

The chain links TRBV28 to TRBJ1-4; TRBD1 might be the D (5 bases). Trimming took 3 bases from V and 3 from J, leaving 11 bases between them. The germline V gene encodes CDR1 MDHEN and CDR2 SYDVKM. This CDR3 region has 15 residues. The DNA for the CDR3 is TGTGCCAGCAGTTTTAGGGCGGGGGCTAATGAAAAACTGTTTTTT. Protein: CASSFRAGANEKLFF.

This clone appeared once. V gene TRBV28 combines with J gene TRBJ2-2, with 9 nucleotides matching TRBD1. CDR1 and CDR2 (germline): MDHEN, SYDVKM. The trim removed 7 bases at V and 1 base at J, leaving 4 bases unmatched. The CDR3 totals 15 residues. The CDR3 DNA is TGTGCCAGCACGGAGACAGGGGGGAACACCGGGGAGCTGTTTTTT. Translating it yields CASTETGGNTGELFF.

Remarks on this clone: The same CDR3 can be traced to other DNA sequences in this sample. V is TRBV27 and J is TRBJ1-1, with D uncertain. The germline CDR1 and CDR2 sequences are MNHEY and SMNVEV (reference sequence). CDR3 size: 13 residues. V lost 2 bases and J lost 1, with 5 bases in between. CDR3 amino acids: CASSLRRNTEAFF. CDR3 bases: TGTGCCAGCAGTTTAAGGAGGAACACTGAAGCTTTCTTT.